This T cell receptor beta chain was recorded in a study of cytomegalovirus exposure and HLA in healthy donors. Study summary: The roughly 120 million unique TCR beta sequences, from roughly 180 million T cells, were found by an earlier analysis. Study-wide points: Other equally common chains were less clonally expanded than HLA-associated TCR beta chains, a later analysis showed.

The PCR employed 60 Vbeta primers together with 13 Jbeta primers. The table came from immunoSEQ multiplex PCR; TCRdb's copy has only in-frame clones and leaves some out. The table shows some 110,000 clones, with around 75% occurring only once. Germline CDR1 reads SGHAT; CDR2 reads FQNNGV. The CDR3 sequence is 14 residues long. Of note for this clone: Its antigen is still unknown. A junction boundary mismatches the germline segment, possibly from a read error.

Sequenced: PBMCs. This sequence was found in a man aged 25-45 years in good health and CMV-seronegative. This chain joins TRBV11-2 and TRBJ2-3; the match to TRBD2 covers 12 bases. Written as DNA, the CDR3 is TGTGCCAGCAGCTTAGGACTAGCGGGGGATAAGCAGTATTTT. Amino acid sequence: CASSLGLAGDKQYF.